These 4 T cell receptor beta chains were all obtained from the same sample, sequenced in a study of shared clonotypes between healthy human individuals (TCRdb year 2020). Library preparation used the immunoSEQ multiplex PCR assay. TCRdb obtained this table from immuneACCESS and retained in-frame rearrangements with V and J assigned. These tables miss some clones; where compared with another copy, unresolved V genes account for less than half of the shortfall, and the remainder is unexplained. Within this sample are about 820,000 clones, with approximately 92% of them counted one time only. The ten largest account for less than 25% of the sample. CD8 naive samples were obtained by positive selection for CCR7 among CD45RO-negative cells, yielding a CD45RA+CCR7+ population from which TemRA cells were excluded. The sample taken for sequencing was naive CD8+ T cells sorted from blood. Interpreted using the paper, the cell subset or site label stands for: CD45RA+CCR7+. The receptors here all came from a man under 40 in good health.

The chain joins TRBV6-6 to TRBJ2-3; TRBD1 aligns across 7 bases. The CDR3 runs to 13 residues. Germline trimming cut 8 bases from V and 4 bases from J; bases unmatched to any gene: 6. The germline V gene encodes CDR1 MNHNY and CDR2 SVGAGI (reference sequence). Here the CDR3 DNA reads TGTGCCAGCGTCGACAGGGCCCCAGATACGCAGTATTTT. Translation: CASVDRAPDTQYF.

The chain recombines TRBV27 with TRBJ2-7; 7 positions match TRBD2. The CDR3 covers 14 residues. V lost 3 bases and J lost 5; bases outside the gene matches: 7. The germline gives CDR1 MNHEY, CDR2 SMNVEV (reference sequence). The DNA for the CDR3 is TGTGCCAGCAGTTTCAGTGGGAGGGCCGACGAGCAGTACTTC. Residues: CASSFSGRADEQYF.

The rearrangement uses TRBV6-6 and TRBJ2-1; D call uncertain. Between the trimmed V and J ends, which lost 4 bases and 2 bases, there was a span of 9 bases. Germline loops: CDR1 MNHNY, CDR2 SVGAGI (reference sequence). CDR3 length equals 14 residues. The DNA for the CDR3 is TGTGCCAGCAGTTTGGACGGACCCTACAATGAGCAGTTCTTC. Its protein is CASSLDGPYNEQFF.

V gene TRBV7-9 combines with J gene TRBJ1-3; D uncertain. CDR1 and CDR2 from the germline V gene are SEHNR and FQNEAQ (reference sequence). The CDR3 is 13 amino acids. The V end lost 5 bases, the J end lost 0 bases, and 5 bases lay between the germline ends. The CDR3 sequence: CASSIHSGNTIYF. The CDR3 bases are TGTGCCAGCAGCATCCACTCTGGAAACACCATATATTTT.